The present entry profiles one T cell receptor beta chain with its context. TCRdb's copy holds only in-frame clones and misses some; the assay was immunoSEQ multiplex PCR. The table shows over 200,000 clones, with approximately 86% occurring only once. The sample comes from a study of blood T cell repertoires in COVID-19. The sequenced sample was PBMCs or T cells enriched from blood (not recorded which). The receptor was derived from a woman in her 30s who had been exposed to COVID-19.

For the CDR3, the DNA is TGTGCCAGCAGCTTAGAGAGTTATAAGCCCCAGCATTTT. Its protein is CASSLESYKPQHF. This chain links TRBV7-2 with TRBJ1-5, with D unresolved. V was pared by 1 base and J by 8 bases, with 9 bases between. Germline assignment: CDR1 SGHTA and CDR2 FQGNSA. This CDR3 has 13 residues.